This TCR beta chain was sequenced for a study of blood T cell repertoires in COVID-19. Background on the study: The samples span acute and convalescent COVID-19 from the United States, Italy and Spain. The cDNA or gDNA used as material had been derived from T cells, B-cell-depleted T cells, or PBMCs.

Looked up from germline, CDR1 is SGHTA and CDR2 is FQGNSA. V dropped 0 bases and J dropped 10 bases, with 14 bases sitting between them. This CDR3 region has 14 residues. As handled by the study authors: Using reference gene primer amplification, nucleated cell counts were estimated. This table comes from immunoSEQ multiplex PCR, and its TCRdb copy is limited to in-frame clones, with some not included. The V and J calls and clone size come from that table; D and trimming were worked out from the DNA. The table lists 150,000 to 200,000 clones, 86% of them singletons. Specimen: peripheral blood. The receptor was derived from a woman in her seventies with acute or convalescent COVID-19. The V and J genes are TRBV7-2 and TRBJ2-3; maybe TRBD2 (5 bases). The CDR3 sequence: CASSLAQRMIAQYF. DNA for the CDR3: TGTGCCAGCAGCTTAGCGCAGCGGATGATTGCGCAGTATTTT.